Detailed here is one TCR beta chain. Assignment of participants to cohorts was predicated upon participant-reported clinical history. Cohort 3 recovery required two negative PCRs, clearance, or symptom resolution. The CDR3 is made up of 13 amino acids. V was clipped by 4 bases and J by 3 bases, with 7 bases between them. This entry is derived from a study of blood T cell repertoires in COVID-19. The wider study: The samples span acute and convalescent COVID-19 from the United States, Italy and Spain.

Data came from immunoSEQ multiplex PCR; TCRdb stores just in-frame clones and leaves some out. Of 160,000 or so clones detected, about 80% appear once; the ten largest clones hold nearly 3.5%. The sequenced sample consisted of PBMCs or T cells enriched from blood (not recorded which). The receptor was isolated from a woman aged 55-70 years who had recovered from COVID-19. V and J are TRBV12-3 or TRBV12-4 and TRBJ1-5; D might be TRBD1 (6 bases). The CDR3 sequence is CASSSGANQPQHF. The DNA of the CDR3 is TGTGCCAGCAGTTCAGGGGCCAATCAGCCCCAGCATTTT.